Given below is one T cell receptor beta chain in context. The antigen is undetermined. This entry belongs to a study of beta chain features in type 1 diabetes. Looking at the study overall: The examined sorted cells totaled 107,917,701 across samples. The study's findings and limits: For patients, the naive, central memory and Treg TCRB repertoires appeared more alike than for healthy donors.

The germline gives CDR1 SGHAT, CDR2 FQNNGV. Trimming stripped 5 bases from V and 6 bases from J, with 19 bases between. This CDR3 contains 15 residues. TCRB transcripts that were expressed got sequenced, as all of the isolated RNA had been reverse transcribed. Data came from immunoSEQ multiplex PCR; TCRdb stores just in-frame clones and leaves some out. The table shows almost 350,000 clones, with approximately 8.2% occurring only once. Via CD45RO/CCR7/CD25/CD127/CD95/CD27, cells of the CD4+ naive, central memory, regulatory and stem cell-like memory subsets were sorted. The material sequenced was central memory CD4+ T cells from blood. This TCR derives from a woman younger than 30 in good health. The gene calls are TRBV11-2 and TRBJ1-2, with TRBD1 as a possible D gene (6 bases). CDR3 residues: CASSQEGGASDGYTF. In DNA form, the CDR3 reads TGTGCCAGCAGCCAAGAGGGGGGCGCGAGCGATGGCTACACCTTC.